The source of this T cell receptor (beta chain) is a study of response to subunit inactivated influenza vaccine. Notes on the study in general: The authors proposed limited new T cell recruitment per seasonal influenza vaccination.

The CDR3 is 14 amino acids. The V gene lost 7 bases and the J gene lost 0 bases, with 9 bases spanning the gap. The V gene's germline CDR1 is ENHRY and CDR2 SYGVKD. At least ten counts were recorded for this clonotype. What it binds is not known. TCRdb processed the RT-PCR reads anew with MiXCR; each CDR3 protein has one entry. The data hold 160,000 or so distinct CDR3 sequences, with 11% observed a single time. The V call is TRBV10-3, the J call TRBJ2-2; D unresolved. The source is a man aged 50 to 60 who received an inactivated influenza vaccine. This specimen consisted of non-naive T cells sorted from PBMCs, obtained roughly 45 days after vaccination. CDR3 region: CAINAGTNTGELFF. In DNA form, the CDR3 reads TGTGCCATCAATGCAGGAACGAACACCGGGGAGCTGTTTTTT.